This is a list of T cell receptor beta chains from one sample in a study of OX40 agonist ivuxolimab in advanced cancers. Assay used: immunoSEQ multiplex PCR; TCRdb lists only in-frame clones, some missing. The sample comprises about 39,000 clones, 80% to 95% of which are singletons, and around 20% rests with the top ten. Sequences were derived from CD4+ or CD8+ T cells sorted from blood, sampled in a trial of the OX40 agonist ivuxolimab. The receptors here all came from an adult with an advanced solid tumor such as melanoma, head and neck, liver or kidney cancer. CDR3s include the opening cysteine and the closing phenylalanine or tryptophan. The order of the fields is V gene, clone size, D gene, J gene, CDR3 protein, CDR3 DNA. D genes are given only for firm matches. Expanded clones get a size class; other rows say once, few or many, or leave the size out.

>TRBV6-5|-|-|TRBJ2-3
CASSFGPTDTQYF
TGTGCCAGCAGTTTCGGACCCACAGATACGCAGTATTTT
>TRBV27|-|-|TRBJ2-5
CASSPTSPVFVAQYF
TGTGCCAGCAGTCCTACTAGTCCCGTTTTTGTGGCCCAGTACTTC
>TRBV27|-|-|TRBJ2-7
CASSRGDEQYF
TGTGCCAGCTCCCGAGGTGACGAGCAGTACTTC
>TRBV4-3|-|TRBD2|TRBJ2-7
CASSQDQAGGQRYEQYF
TGCGCCAGCAGCCAAGATCAAGCGGGAGGGCAGCGGTACGAGCAGTACTTC
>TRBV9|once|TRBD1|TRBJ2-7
CASSVDLDRGEDEQYF
TGTGCCAGCAGCGTAGACCTAGACAGGGGGGAGGACGAGCAGTACTTC
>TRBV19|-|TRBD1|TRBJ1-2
CASSFTGTGDGYTF
TGTGCCAGTAGTTTCACCGGGACAGGGGACGGCTACACCTTC
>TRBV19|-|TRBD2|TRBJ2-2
CASSTFEAGGPGGELFF
TGTGCCAGTAGTACCTTCGAAGCGGGAGGGCCGGGAGGGGAGCTGTTTTTT
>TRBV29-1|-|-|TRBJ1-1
CSVAPVGRREAFF
TGCAGCGTTGCACCGGTGGGAAGGCGTGAAGCTTTTTTT
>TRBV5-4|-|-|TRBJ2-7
CASSLVGGTDEQYF
TGTGCCAGCAGCTTGGTTGGGGGTACAGACGAGCAGTACTTC
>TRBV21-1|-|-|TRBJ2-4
CASSKALSTLRRLAKNIQYF
TGTGCCAGCAGCAAAGCGCTTAGTACTCTAAGGAGGCTAGCCAAAAACATTCAGTACTTC
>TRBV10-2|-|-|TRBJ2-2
CASSTAFHLGTGELFF
TGCGCCAGCAGTACAGCTTTCCATCTAGGTACCGGGGAGCTGTTTTTT
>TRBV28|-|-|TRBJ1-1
CATWGWRGDTEAFF
TGTGCCACCTGGGGGTGGAGGGGTGACACTGAAGCTTTCTTT
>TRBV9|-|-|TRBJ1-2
CASSVAQTNYGYTF
TGTGCCAGCAGCGTAGCCCAGACTAACTATGGCTACACCTTC
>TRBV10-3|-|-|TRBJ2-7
CAIGSEYEQYF
TGTGCCATCGGCAGCGAGTACGAGCAGTACTTC
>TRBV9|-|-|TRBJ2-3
CASNKIGTSSTDTQYF
TGTGCCAGCAACAAAATAGGGACTTCTAGCACAGATACGCAGTATTTT
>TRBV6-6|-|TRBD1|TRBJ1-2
CASSSPGQNYGYTF
TGTGCCAGCAGTTCCCCGGGACAGAACTATGGCTACACCTTC
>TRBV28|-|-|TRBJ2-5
CASRTGRQETQYF
TGTGCCAGCAGGACTGGGAGGCAAGAGACCCAGTACTTC
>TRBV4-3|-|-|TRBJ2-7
CASSQVVGYEQYF
TGCGCCAGCAGCCAAGTTGTAGGATACGAGCAGTACTTC
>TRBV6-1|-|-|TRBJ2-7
CASSLSGLPLYEQYF
TGTGCCAGCAGCCTAAGTGGACTACCCCTCTACGAGCAGTACTTC
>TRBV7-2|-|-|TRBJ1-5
CASSFILTDQPQHF
TGTGCCAGCAGCTTTATCCTCACGGATCAGCCCCAGCATTTT
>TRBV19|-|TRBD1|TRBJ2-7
CARDRECEYEQYF
TGTGCCAGGGACAGGGAATGCGAGTACGAGCAGTACTTC
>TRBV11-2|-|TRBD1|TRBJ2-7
CASSLSTGGGYEQYF
TGTGCCAGCAGCTTAAGCACAGGGGGCGGTTACGAGCAGTACTTC
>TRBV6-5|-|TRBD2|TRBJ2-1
CASSPGTSVYNEQFF
TGTGCCAGCAGTCCCGGGACTAGCGTCTACAATGAGCAGTTCTTC
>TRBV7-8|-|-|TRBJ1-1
CASSIAGLRNTEAFF
TGTGCCAGCAGCATCGCGGGACTGAGGAACACTGAAGCTTTCTTT
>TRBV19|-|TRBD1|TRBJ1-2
CASSPGGMGAYGYTF
TGTGCCAGTAGCCCAGGGGGGATGGGCGCCTATGGCTACACCTTC
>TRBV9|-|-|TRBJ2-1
CASTHSGGAGNEQFF
TGTGCCAGTACACATTCGGGGGGCGCGGGTAATGAGCAGTTCTTC
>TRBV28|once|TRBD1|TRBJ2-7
CASRGTAYEQYF
TGTGCCAGTAGAGGGACAGCCTACGAGCAGTACTTC
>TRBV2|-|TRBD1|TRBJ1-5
CASSEARDSHNQPQHF
TGTGCCAGCAGTGAAGCAAGGGACAGCCACAATCAGCCCCAGCATTTT
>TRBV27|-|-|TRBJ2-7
CASSLGGPWGEQYF
TGTGCCAGCAGTTTAGGGGGTCCCTGGGGGGAGCAGTACTTC
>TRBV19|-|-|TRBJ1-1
CASSPLALTRTITEAFF
TGTGCCAGTAGTCCACTTGCCCTGACCCGAACGATCACTGAAGCTTTCTTT
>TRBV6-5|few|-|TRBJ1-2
CASSYSDRNGYTF
TGTGCCAGCAGTTACTCGGATAGAAATGGCTACACCTTC
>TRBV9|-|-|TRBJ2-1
CASSAIGEEGLFDEQFF
TGTGCCAGCAGCGCGATCGGGGAAGAGGGCCTGTTCGATGAGCAGTTCTTC
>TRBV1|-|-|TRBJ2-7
CTSSHPHSCGKCDEQYF
TGCACCAGCAGCCACCCCCACAGCTGCGGGAAATGCGACGAGCAGTACTTC
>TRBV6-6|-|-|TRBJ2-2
CASSYLGAGELFF
TGTGCCAGCAGTTACCTGGGGGCAGGGGAGCTGTTTTTT
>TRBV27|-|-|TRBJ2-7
CASSFFRFLEQYF
TGTGCCAGCAGTTTTTTCAGGTTTCTCGAGCAGTACTTC
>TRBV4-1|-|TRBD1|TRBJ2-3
CASSQVQFGGTGANTQYF
TGCGCCAGCAGCCAAGTTCAGTTTGGGGGGACAGGGGCAAATACGCAGTATTTT
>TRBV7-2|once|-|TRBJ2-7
CASSLGSYTSYEQYF
TGTGCCAGCAGCTTAGGGTCTTACACATCCTACGAGCAGTACTTC
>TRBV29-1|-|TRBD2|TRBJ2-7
CSVDLATSGRPHGEQYF
TGCAGCGTTGATTTGGCGACTAGCGGGCGGCCTCATGGGGAGCAGTACTTC
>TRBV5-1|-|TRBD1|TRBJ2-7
CASSTPSATRGLGYEQYF
TGCGCCAGCAGTACCCCGTCCGCAACGAGGGGGCTTGGATACGAGCAGTACTTC
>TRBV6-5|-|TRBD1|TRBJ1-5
CASSYGTENQPQHF
TGTGCCAGCAGTTACGGGACAGAAAATCAGCCCCAGCATTTT
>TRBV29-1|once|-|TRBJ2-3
CSASGSSTDTQYF
TGCAGCGCAAGCGGATCTAGCACAGATACGCAGTATTTT
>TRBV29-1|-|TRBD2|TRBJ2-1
CSVAGTLAENSFSYNEQFF
TGCAGCGTTGCGGGGACCCTAGCGGAGAACTCATTCTCCTACAATGAGCAGTTCTTC
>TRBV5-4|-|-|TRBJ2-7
CASSPWGHYEQYF
TGTGCCAGCAGCCCTTGGGGCCACTACGAGCAGTACTTC
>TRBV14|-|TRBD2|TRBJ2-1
CASSHFMSSGGEQFF
TGTGCCAGCAGCCATTTCATGTCTAGCGGGGGGGAGCAGTTCTTC
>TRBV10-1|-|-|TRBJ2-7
CASSAGDSYEQYF
TGCGCCAGCAGCGCCGGGGATTCTTACGAGCAGTACTTC
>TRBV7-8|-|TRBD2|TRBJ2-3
CASSPRGSGRADTQYF
TGTGCCAGCAGCCCGCGGGGTAGCGGGAGAGCGGATACGCAGTATTTT
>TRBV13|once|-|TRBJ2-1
CASSLGRGNEQFF
TGTGCCAGCAGCTTAGGCAGGGGCAATGAGCAGTTCTTC
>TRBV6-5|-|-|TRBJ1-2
CASSTHRSTNYGYTF
TGTGCCAGCAGTACACACAGGAGTACTAACTATGGCTACACCTTC
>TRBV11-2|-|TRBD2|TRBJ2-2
CASSLDFAGELGELFF
TGTGCCAGCAGCTTAGATTTCGCGGGGGAACTCGGGGAGCTGTTTTTT
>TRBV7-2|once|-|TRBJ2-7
CASSPSPYEQYF
TGTGCCAGCAGCCCCTCCCCCTACGAGCAGTACTTC
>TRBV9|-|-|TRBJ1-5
CASSVGRGSNQPQHF
TGTGCCAGCAGCGTAGGGCGGGGGAGCAATCAGCCCCAGCATTTT
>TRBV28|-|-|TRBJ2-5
CASSPDMEETQYF
TGTGCCAGCAGTCCGGACATGGAAGAGACCCAGTACTTC
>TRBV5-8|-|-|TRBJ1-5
CASSYGSANQPQHF
TGTGCCAGCAGCTATGGGTCGGCCAATCAGCCCCAGCATTTT
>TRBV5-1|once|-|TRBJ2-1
CASSLGTGSGYNEQFF
TGCGCCAGCAGCTTGGGTACGGGATCGGGTTACAATGAGCAGTTCTTC
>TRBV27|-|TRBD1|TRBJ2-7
CASSLSGTGVYEQYF
TGTGCCAGCAGTTTATCCGGGACAGGCGTCTACGAGCAGTACTTC
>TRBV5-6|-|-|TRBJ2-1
CASSFGGENNEQFF
TGTGCCAGCAGCTTCGGGGGTGAAAACAATGAGCAGTTCTTC
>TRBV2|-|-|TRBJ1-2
CASSELWTENYGYTF
TGTGCCAGCAGTGAACTTTGGACAGAAAACTATGGCTACACCTTC
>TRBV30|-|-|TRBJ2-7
CAWSVPGTYEQYF
TGTGCCTGGAGTGTACCGGGAACCTACGAGCAGTACTTC
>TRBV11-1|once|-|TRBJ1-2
CASSGAVDYGYTF
TGTGCCAGCAGCGGCGCGGTGGACTATGGCTACACCTTC